This T cell receptor (beta chain) was documented in a study of T cells after yellow fever vaccination. The sample holds many counts of this clonotype. Its antigen is as yet unknown. V lost 6 bases to trimming and J lost 0 bases, with 18 bases between them. In germline, CDR1 is MNHEY, CDR2 SMNVEV (reference sequence). CDR3 length: 16 residues. Production of TCR cDNA was by 5'RACE template switching, which also added a universal primer site and UMIs. TCRdb re-called the 5' RACE reads through MiXCR, storing one row per CDR3 protein. In the table there are roughly 50,000 distinct CDR3 sequences, 7.4% of which are singletons. Findings and caveats of the study: Booster sampling recovered most clones from primary vaccination (under 97% CD4, around 88% CD8).

Sequenced material: CD8+ T cells sorted from PBMCs, taken roughly 14 days after the first yellow fever vaccination. The gene calls are TRBV27 and TRBJ2-7, with D perhaps TRBD2 (7 bases). The receptor comes from a man younger than 35 who received the YFV17D yellow fever vaccine. The CDR3 DNA is TGTGCCAGCAGGTCGGGGGGCAGGGAGCCCTCCTACGAGCAGTACTTC. Residues: CASRSGGREPSYEQYF.